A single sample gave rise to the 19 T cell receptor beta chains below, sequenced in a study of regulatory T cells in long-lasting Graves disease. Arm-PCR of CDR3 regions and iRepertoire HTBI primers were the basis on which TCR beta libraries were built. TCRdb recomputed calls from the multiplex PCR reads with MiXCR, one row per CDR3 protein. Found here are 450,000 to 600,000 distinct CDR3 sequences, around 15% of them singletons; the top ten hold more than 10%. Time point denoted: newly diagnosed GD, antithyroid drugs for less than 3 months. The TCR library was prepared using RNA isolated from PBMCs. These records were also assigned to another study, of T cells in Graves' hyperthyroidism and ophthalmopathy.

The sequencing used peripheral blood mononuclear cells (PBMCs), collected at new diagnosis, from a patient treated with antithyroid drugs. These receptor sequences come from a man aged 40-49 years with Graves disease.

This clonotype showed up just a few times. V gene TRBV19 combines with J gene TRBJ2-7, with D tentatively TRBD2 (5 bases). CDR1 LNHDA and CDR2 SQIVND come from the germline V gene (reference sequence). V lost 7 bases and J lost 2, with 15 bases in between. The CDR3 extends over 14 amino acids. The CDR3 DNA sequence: TGTGCCAGTAAACCAGCCGGAGGCACCTACGAGCAGTACTTC. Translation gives CASKPAGGTYEQYF.

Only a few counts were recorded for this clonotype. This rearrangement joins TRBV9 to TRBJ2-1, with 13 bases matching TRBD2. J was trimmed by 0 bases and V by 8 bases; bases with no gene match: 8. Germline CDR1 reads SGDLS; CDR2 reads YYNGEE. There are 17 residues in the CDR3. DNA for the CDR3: TGTGCCAGTACCGGGACTAGCGGGATAAGCTCCTACAATGAGCAGTTCTTC. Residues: CASTGTSGISSYNEQFF. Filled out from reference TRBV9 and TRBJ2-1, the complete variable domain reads DSGVTQTPKHLITATGQRVTLRCSPRSGDLSVYWYQQSLDQGLQFLIQYYNGEERAKGNILERFSAQQFPDLHSELNLSSLELGDSALYFCASTGTSGISSYNEQFFGPGTRLTVL.

In nucleotides, the CDR3 is TGCAGTGCCTTTAGGTCTGGGAATGAAAAACTGTTTTTT. This codes for CSAFRSGNEKLFF. The V gene is TRBV20-1, the J gene TRBJ1-4; D ambiguous. The germline V gene encodes CDR1 DFQATT and CDR2 SNEGSKA (reference sequence). Trimming shortened V by 6 bases and J by 5 bases, and 13 bases separated the two germline ends. The CDR3 consists of 13 residues.

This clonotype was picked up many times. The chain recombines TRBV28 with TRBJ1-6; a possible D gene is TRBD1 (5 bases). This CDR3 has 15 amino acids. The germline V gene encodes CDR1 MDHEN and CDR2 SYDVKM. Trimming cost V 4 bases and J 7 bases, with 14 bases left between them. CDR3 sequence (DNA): TGTGCCAGCAGTTGGGGCGACGTCGAGAATTCACCCCTCCACTTT. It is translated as CASSWGDVENSPLHF.

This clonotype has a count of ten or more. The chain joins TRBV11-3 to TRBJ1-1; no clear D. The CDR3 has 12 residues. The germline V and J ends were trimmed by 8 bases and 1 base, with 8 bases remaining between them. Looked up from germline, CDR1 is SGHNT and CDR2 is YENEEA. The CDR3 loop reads CASGTGNTEAFF. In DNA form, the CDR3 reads TGTGCCAGCGGCACTGGGAACACTGAAGCTTTCTTT.

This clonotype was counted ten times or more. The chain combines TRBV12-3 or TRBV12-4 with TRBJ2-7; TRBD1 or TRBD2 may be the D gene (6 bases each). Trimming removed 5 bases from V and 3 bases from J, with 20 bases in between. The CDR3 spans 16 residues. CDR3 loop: CASSVTRRGGLYEQYF. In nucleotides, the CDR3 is TGTGCCAGCAGTGTAACCCGGAGAGGGGGGCTCTACGAGCAGTACTTC.

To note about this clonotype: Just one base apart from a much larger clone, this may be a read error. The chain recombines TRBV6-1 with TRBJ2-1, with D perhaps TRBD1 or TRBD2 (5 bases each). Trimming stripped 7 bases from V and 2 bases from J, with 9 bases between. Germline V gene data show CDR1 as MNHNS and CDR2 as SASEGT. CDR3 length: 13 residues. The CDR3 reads CASKGSTYNEQFF. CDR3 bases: TGTGCCAGCAAGGGGAGTACCTACAATGAGCAGTTCTTC.

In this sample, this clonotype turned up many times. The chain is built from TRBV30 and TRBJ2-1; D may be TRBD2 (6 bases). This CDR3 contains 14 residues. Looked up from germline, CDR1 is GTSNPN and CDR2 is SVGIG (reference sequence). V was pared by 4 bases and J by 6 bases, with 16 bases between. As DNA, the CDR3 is TGTGCCTGGACCGAAGGATGGGGGGTCAATGAGCAGTTCTTC. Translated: CAWTEGWGVNEQFF.

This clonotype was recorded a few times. CDR3 DNA: TGCGCCAGCAGCTTGGGCCAAAGGGCCTCCTACGAGCAGTACTTC. Translation gives CASSLGQRASYEQYF. This sequence joins TRBV5-1 and TRBJ2-7, with D hard to call. Per germline, CDR1 SGHRS and CDR2 YFSETQ. Trimming pared 0 bases from V and 0 bases from J, leaving 10 bases between. There are 15 residues in the CDR3. Full variable domain (outside the CDR3, taken from reference TRBV5-1 and TRBJ2-7): KAGVTQTPRYLIKTRGQQVTLSCSPISGHRSVSWYQQTPGQGLQFLFEYFSETQRNKGNFPGRFSGRQFSNSRSEMNVSTLELGDSALYLCASSLGQRASYEQYFGPGTRLTVT.

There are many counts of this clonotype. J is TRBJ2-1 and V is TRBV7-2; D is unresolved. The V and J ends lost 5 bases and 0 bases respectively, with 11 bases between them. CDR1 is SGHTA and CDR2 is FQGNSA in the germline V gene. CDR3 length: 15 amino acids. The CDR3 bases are TGTGCCAGCAGCGCCGGCCGAAGCTCCTACAATGAGCAGTTCTTC. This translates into CASSAGRSSYNEQFF.

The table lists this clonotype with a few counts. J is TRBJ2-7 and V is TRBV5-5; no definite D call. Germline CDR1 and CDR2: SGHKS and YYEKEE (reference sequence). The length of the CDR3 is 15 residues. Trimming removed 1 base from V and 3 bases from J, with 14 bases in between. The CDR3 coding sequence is TGTGCCAGCAGCTTGTCGGGCGTATCCAACTACGAGCAGTACTTC. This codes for CASSLSGVSNYEQYF.

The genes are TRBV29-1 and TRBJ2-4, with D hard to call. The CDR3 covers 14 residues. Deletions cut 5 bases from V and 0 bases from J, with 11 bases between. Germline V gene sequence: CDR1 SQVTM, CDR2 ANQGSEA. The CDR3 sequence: CSVKARLAKNIQYF. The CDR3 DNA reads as TGCAGCGTTAAAGCGCGGCTAGCCAAAAACATTCAGTACTTC.

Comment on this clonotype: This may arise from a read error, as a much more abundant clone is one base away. The CDR3, as DNA: TGTGCCAGCAGCCAAACTGGGGCTGAGCGGTTCTTC. It specifies CASSQTGAERFF. This rearrangement joins TRBV7-3 to TRBJ2-1; tentative D call: TRBD1 (5 bases). Germline V gene data show CDR1 as SGHTA and CDR2 as FQGTGA. The CDR3 runs to 12 residues.

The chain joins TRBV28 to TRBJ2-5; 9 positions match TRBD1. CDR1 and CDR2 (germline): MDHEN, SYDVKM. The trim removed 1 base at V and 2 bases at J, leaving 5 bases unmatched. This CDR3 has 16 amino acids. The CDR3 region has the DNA TGTGCCAGCAGTTTATCGACAGGGGGAGAACAAGAGACCCAGTACTTC. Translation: CASSLSTGGEQETQYF. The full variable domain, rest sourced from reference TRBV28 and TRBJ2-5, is DVKVTQSSRYLVKRTGEKVFLECVQDMDHENMFWYRQDPGLGLRLIYFSYDVKMKEKGDIPEGYSVSREKKERFSLILESASTNQTSMYLCASSLSTGGEQETQYFGPGTRLLVL.

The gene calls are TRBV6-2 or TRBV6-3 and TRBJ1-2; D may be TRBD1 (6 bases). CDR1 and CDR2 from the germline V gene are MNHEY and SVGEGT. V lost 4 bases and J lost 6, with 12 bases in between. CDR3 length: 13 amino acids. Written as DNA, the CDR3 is TGTGCCAGCAGTTTTCCAGGGGCGAATGGCTACACCTTC. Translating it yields CASSFPGANGYTF.

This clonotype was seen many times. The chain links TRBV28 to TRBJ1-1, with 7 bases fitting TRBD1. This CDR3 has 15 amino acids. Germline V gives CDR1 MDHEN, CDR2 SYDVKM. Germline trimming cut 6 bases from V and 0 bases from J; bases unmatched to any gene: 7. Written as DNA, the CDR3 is TGTGCCAGCAGGGGCGGGACAGCCCTGAACACTGAAGCTTTCTTT. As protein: CASRGGTALNTEAFF. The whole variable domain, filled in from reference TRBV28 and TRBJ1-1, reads DVKVTQSSRYLVKRTGEKVFLECVQDMDHENMFWYRQDPGLGLRLIYFSYDVKMKEKGDIPEGYSVSREKKERFSLILESASTNQTSMYLCASRGGTALNTEAFFGQGTRLTVV.

The CDR3, as DNA: TGCGCCAGCAGCCAGATTCCGGGGCCCCAGCATTTT. It is translated as CASSQIPGPQHF. V and J are TRBV4-1 and TRBJ1-5; the D is unclear. V was shortened by 3 bases and J by 9 bases, with 9 bases between the two germline ends. Germline V CDR1 and CDR2: MGHRA, YSYEKL. The CDR3 runs 12 residues.

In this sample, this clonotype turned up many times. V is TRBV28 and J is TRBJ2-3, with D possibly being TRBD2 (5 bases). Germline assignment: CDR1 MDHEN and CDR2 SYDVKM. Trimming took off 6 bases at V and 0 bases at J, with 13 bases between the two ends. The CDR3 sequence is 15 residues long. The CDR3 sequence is CASSQLVTSTDTQYF. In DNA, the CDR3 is TGTGCCAGCAGCCAACTAGTGACTAGCACAGATACGCAGTATTTT.

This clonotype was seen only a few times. This CDR3 reads CASSVDKNTEAFF. The CDR3 nucleotides are TGTGCCAGCAGTGTCGACAAGAACACTGAAGCTTTCTTT. V is TRBV2 and J is TRBJ1-1, with no clear D. The CDR3 consists of 13 residues. The V gene lost 4 bases and the J gene lost 1 base, with 7 bases spanning the gap. Germline V lookup: CDR1 SNHLY, CDR2 FYNNEI. Filled out from reference TRBV2 and TRBJ1-1, the complete variable domain reads EPEVTQTPSHQVTQMGQEVILRCVPISNHLYFYWYRQILGQKVEFLVSFYNNEISEKSEIFDDQFSVERPDGSNFTLKIRSTKLEDSAMYFCASSVDKNTEAFFGQGTRLTVV.